The 31 T cell receptor beta chains below all came from one sample that was sequenced in a study of response to subunit inactivated influenza vaccine. TCRdb used MiXCR to reprocess the RT-PCR reads, holding one entry per CDR3 protein. The data show approximately 500,000 distinct CDR3 sequences, 20% to 25% seen once. These data are also associated with another study on T cells expressing NK-cell markers. That report notes: A 5'RACE template switching approach incorporating UMIs was used to make TCR beta cDNA.

Source: CD4+ T cells sorted from PBMCs, taken less than 13 days after vaccination. The receptors here all came from a man aged 50-59 years who received an inactivated influenza vaccine.

V usage is TRBV4-3 and J usage is TRBJ1-6, with no clear D. CDR3 length equals 15 residues. Germline loops: CDR1 LGHNA, CDR2 YSLEER. The V and J ends lost 1 base and 9 bases respectively, with 13 bases between them. For the CDR3, the DNA is TGCGCCAGCAGCCAAGGGTCGGCGGGTGGTTCACCCCTCCACTTT. Translating it yields CASSQGSAGGSPLHF.

This clonotype was seen a handful of times. The gene calls are TRBV12-3 or TRBV12-4 and TRBJ2-2; D ambiguous. This CDR3 region has 13 residues. The V end was cut by 10 bases, the J end by 4 bases, with 13 bases between. The CDR3 loop reads CATGRDPTGELFF. The CDR3 DNA is TGTGCCACCGGACGTGACCCCACCGGGGAGCTGTTTTTT.

The genes are TRBV4-2 and TRBJ1-6; D ambiguous. The CDR3 loop spans 14 amino acids. V dropped 3 bases and J dropped 7 bases, with 10 bases sitting between them. The germline gives CDR1 LGHNA, CDR2 YNFKEQ. CDR3 region: CASSQEGRNSPLHF. As DNA, the CDR3 is TGTGCCAGCAGCCAGGAGGGTAGGAATTCACCCCTCCACTTT.

In its sample, this clonotype was seen a few times. V and J are TRBV28 and TRBJ2-1, with 10 bases aligning to TRBD2. The CDR3 has 16 residues. CDR1 is MDHEN, CDR2 SYDVKM, per germline. Unmatched junction bases numbered 7, after V lost 4 bases and J lost 4 bases. CDR3 region: CASSSLAGGTYNEQFF. The CDR3, as DNA: TGTGCCAGCAGTTCGTTAGCGGGAGGTACATACAATGAGCAGTTCTTC. Together with reference TRBV28 and TRBJ2-1, the CDR3 gives the full variable domain: DVKVTQSSRYLVKRTGEKVFLECVQDMDHENMFWYRQDPGLGLRLIYFSYDVKMKEKGDIPEGYSVSREKKERFSLILESASTNQTSMYLCASSSLAGGTYNEQFFGPGTRLTVL.

This clonotype showed up just a few times. This chain links TRBV20-1 with TRBJ2-3; D is unresolved. The V end was cut by 5 bases, the J end by 3 bases, with 15 bases between. Germline V lookup: CDR1 DFQATT, CDR2 SNEGSKA (reference sequence). This CDR3 comprises 14 residues. The CDR3 DNA reads as TGCAGTGCTCCCTTCCCCCAATTAACAGATACGCAGTATTTT. Residues: CSAPFPQLTDTQYF.

This clonotype was counted at least ten times. This chain uses TRBV5-1 with TRBJ2-1; 7 bases are a match to TRBD1. In germline, CDR1 is SGHRS, CDR2 YFSETQ. This CDR3 contains 15 residues. The V gene end was trimmed by 0 bases and the J gene end by 5 bases; junction bases not matched to a gene: 5. Written as DNA, the CDR3 is TGCGCCAGCAGCTTGGCCCCCGGACAGGACAATGAGCAGTTCTTC. Amino acids: CASSLAPGQDNEQFF.

The chain combines TRBV4-3 with TRBJ2-1, with 8 bases matching TRBD2. CDR3 length: 16 residues. The germline V gene has CDR1 LGHNA and CDR2 YSLEER. V lost 0 bases, J lost 10 bases, and 11 bases stayed unmatched. The CDR3 nucleotides are TGCGCCAGCAGCCAAGATATGGCTAGCGGGTTTAGGGAGCAGTTCTTC. Translation gives CASSQDMASGFREQFF.

The chain carries TRBV7-9 and TRBJ2-7, with 8 bases lining up with TRBD1. V trimming: 5 bases; J trimming: 3 bases; junction bases outside the gene matches: 9. The CDR3 consists of 15 residues. Looked up from germline, CDR1 is SEHNR and CDR2 is FQNEAQ (reference sequence). The CDR3 reads CASSVTGTGGYEQYF. The CDR3 DNA is TGTGCCAGCAGCGTTACCGGGACAGGAGGCTACGAGCAGTACTTC.

This clonotype was observed a few times. V and J are TRBV27 and TRBJ1-4, with unresolved D. CDR1 MNHEY and CDR2 SMNVEV come from the germline V gene (reference sequence). The CDR3 is 14 amino acids. V was cut by 6 bases and J by 8 bases, with 16 bases left in between. CDR3 residues: CASSRHPMGEKLFF. The CDR3 DNA follows: TGTGCCAGCAGCCGACATCCGATGGGAGAAAAACTGTTTTTT.

This clonotype came up a few times. This chain connects TRBV29-1 to TRBJ2-2, with D perhaps being TRBD1 or TRBD2 (5 bases each). CDR1 SQVTM and CDR2 ANQGSEA come from the germline V gene. The V end lost 4 bases, the J end lost 4 bases, and 10 bases lay between the germline ends. The length of the CDR3 is 13 residues. The DNA for the CDR3 is TGCAGCGTTGGGGGACGGGGCACCGGGGAGCTGTTTTTT. This sequence encodes CSVGGRGTGELFF.

The CDR3: CAISEGPGNSPLHF. The CDR3 coding sequence is TGTGCCATCAGTGAGGGACCGGGGAATTCACCCCTCCACTTT. This rearrangement joins TRBV10-3 to TRBJ1-6; D call uncertain. Germline-derived CDR1 and CDR2 are ENHRY and SYGVKD. V was cut by 2 bases and J by 7 bases, with 9 bases left in between. The CDR3 runs 14 residues.

In its sample, this clonotype was seen a few times. This chain links TRBV6-2 or TRBV6-3 with TRBJ1-5, with TRBD1 matching 7 bases. Germline CDR1 and CDR2: MNHEY and SVGEGT. The CDR3 covers 19 residues. The V gene end was trimmed by 8 bases and the J gene end by 1 base; junction bases not matched to a gene: 20. The DNA of the CDR3 is TGTGCCAGCGGCCCCGGGACAGCCCATTTTTGGGGGAGCAATCAGCCCCAGCATTTT. Translating gives CASGPGTAHFWGSNQPQHF.

The chain carries TRBV18 and TRBJ2-2; D possibly matches TRBD1 or TRBD2 (5 bases each). The CDR3 has 15 residues. Trimming cost V 1 base and J 7 bases, with 13 bases left between them. Germline-derived CDR1 and CDR2 are KGHSH and LQKENI. The CDR3 protein is CASSPLGPAYGELFF. CDR3 in DNA: TGTGCCAGCTCACCACTGGGACCGGCGTACGGGGAGCTGTTTTTT.

The V call is TRBV5-1, the J call TRBJ2-7; D is undetermined. The CDR3 has 15 amino acids. Between the trimmed V and J ends, which lost 2 bases and 1 base, there was a span of 13 bases. Germline lookup yields CDR1 SGHRS and CDR2 YFSETQ. The CDR3 sequence: CASSLLASSSYEQYF. Written as DNA, the CDR3 is TGCGCCAGCAGCTTATTGGCGAGCTCGTCCTACGAGCAGTACTTC.

This clonotype was seen more than once but under ten times. The chain employs TRBV4-1 and TRBJ2-1, with TRBD2 matching over 7 bases. Germline V gene sequence: CDR1 MGHRA, CDR2 YSYEKL. V was clipped by 0 bases and J by 2 bases; unmatched bases: 10. There are 18 residues in the CDR3. CDR3 sequence: CASSQDGGGSDAYNEQFF. The CDR3, as DNA: TGCGCCAGCAGCCAAGACGGTGGCGGGAGTGATGCCTACAATGAGCAGTTCTTC.

Only a few counts were recorded for this clonotype. The J gene is TRBJ2-1, the V gene TRBV14, with 12 bases fitting TRBD2. The germline gives CDR1 SGHDN, CDR2 FVKESK. Trimming took 4 bases from V and 7 from J; bases not matched to a gene: 5. The CDR3 loop spans 15 amino acids. DNA of the CDR3: TGTGCCAGCAGCCCCCCTAGCGGGGGGGCGAATGAGCAGTTCTTC. This translates into CASSPPSGGANEQFF.

At least ten counts were recorded for this clonotype. The chain uses TRBV20-1 and TRBJ2-2, with 8 positions matching TRBD2. CDR1 DFQATT and CDR2 SNEGSKA come from the germline V gene (reference sequence). The ends lost 4 bases at V and 7 bases at J; junction bases unmatched: 5. The CDR3 spans 13 residues. In nucleotides, the CDR3 is TGCAGTGCTAAAAGACTAGCGAGCGGGGAGCTGTTTTTT. The encoded protein is CSAKRLASGELFF.

The table lists this clonotype with a count of one. The chain uses TRBV10-3 and TRBJ2-3, with a weak D call TRBD2 (6 bases). The CDR3 length is 14 residues. CDR1 and CDR2 from the germline V gene are ENHRY and SYGVKD. Trimming took 1 base from V and 5 from J, leaving 10 bases between them. The CDR3 here is CAISEWGGEDTQYF. In DNA, the CDR3 is TGTGCCATCAGTGAGTGGGGAGGAGAAGATACGCAGTATTTT.

The chain employs TRBV5-6 and TRBJ1-5, with D tentatively TRBD1 (5 bases). Germline V gene data show CDR1 as SGHDT and CDR2 as YYEEEE. Deletions cut 4 bases from V and 1 base from J, with 12 bases between. CDR3 length: 15 amino acids. CDR3 residues: CASSLVQASNQPQHF. Written as DNA, the CDR3 is TGTGCCAGCAGCCTGGTACAGGCAAGCAATCAGCCCCAGCATTTT.

CDR3 nucleotide sequence: TGCGCCAGCAGCCAAGAGGACAGGAACACTGAAGCTTTCTTT. Translating gives CASSQEDRNTEAFF. V gene TRBV4-3 combines with J gene TRBJ1-1, with TRBD1 as a possible D gene (6 bases). Trimming stripped 0 bases from V and 1 base from J, with 6 bases between. This CDR3 contains 14 residues. Germline V gives CDR1 LGHNA, CDR2 YSLEER.

This clonotype was found a few times. The V and J genes are TRBV20-1 and TRBJ2-2; D possibly corresponds to TRBD1 (6 bases). The CDR3 is made up of 17 amino acids. Germline V CDR1 and CDR2: DFQATT, SNEGSKA (reference sequence). V shed 0 bases and J shed 0 bases, with 14 bases lying between them. The CDR3, as DNA: TGCAGTGCTAGAGATAAATTAAAGGGGGCGAACACCGGGGAGCTGTTTTTT. It translates to CSARDKLKGANTGELFF.

The rearrangement links TRBV30 to TRBJ1-3, with D unclear. CDR1 is GTSNPN and CDR2 is SVGIG in the germline V gene (reference sequence). The CDR3 spans 16 residues. V dropped 4 bases and J dropped 0 bases, with 16 bases sitting between them. In DNA, the CDR3 is TGTGCCTGGACCGGAGGGCTAGGGATCTCTGGAAACACCATATATTTT. It is translated as CAWTGGLGISGNTIYF.

The V call is TRBV5-6, the J call TRBJ1-2; no reliable D call. The ends were cut back, 0 bases at V and 8 bases at J, with 14 bases in the middle. Germline-derived CDR1 and CDR2 are SGHDT and YYEEEE. This CDR3 is built from 14 residues. This chain's CDR3 is CASSLVRNRLGYTF. CDR3 in DNA: TGTGCCAGCAGCTTGGTCAGAAATCGATTGGGCTACACCTTC.

This clonotype was detected only a few times. V is TRBV20-1 and J is TRBJ2-3; 11 bases map to TRBD2. The germline CDR1 and CDR2 sequences are DFQATT and SNEGSKA (reference sequence). CDR3 length equals 16 residues. With V trimmed by 2 bases and J by 4 bases, 8 bases remained unmatched. CDR3 sequence reads: CSARYIAGGQSDTQYF. CDR3 DNA: TGCAGTGCTAGATACATAGCGGGAGGGCAGTCAGATACGCAGTATTTT.

This chain links TRBV7-2 with TRBJ2-5, with TRBD1 matching 8 bases. The ends lost 5 bases at V and 4 bases at J; junction bases unmatched: 9. The CDR3 runs to 15 residues. Germline V gene sequence: CDR1 SGHTA, CDR2 FQGNSA. The CDR3 loop reads CASSPSGGALETQYF. The CDR3 nucleotides are TGTGCCAGCAGCCCCTCAGGGGGCGCTTTAGAGACCCAGTACTTC.

This clonotype was observed a few times. The genes are TRBV6-1 and TRBJ1-6, with D possibly TRBD1 on 6 matching bases. The CDR3 consists of 18 residues. The germline V and J ends were trimmed by 5 bases and 0 bases, with 17 bases remaining between them. Germline V CDR1 and CDR2: MNHNS, SASEGT. The CDR3 here is CASSPRTALSSYNSPLHF. The CDR3 coding sequence is TGTGCCAGCAGTCCACGGACAGCCCTGAGCTCCTATAATTCACCCCTCCACTTT.

The sample holds a few counts of this clonotype. The CDR3 bases are TGTGCCAGCAGTGACAATCCCAACTATGGCTACACCTTC. This translates into CASSDNPNYGYTF. The chain has TRBV2 and TRBJ1-2; D gene uncertain. CDR3 length: 13 amino acids. V was clipped by 3 bases and J by 2 bases, with 7 bases between them. Germline V gene lookup returns CDR1 SNHLY and CDR2 FYNNEI.

The gene calls are TRBV6-4 and TRBJ2-3, with 10 bases identical to TRBD2. Germline V CDR1 and CDR2: MRHNA, SNTAGT. CDR3 size: 16 residues. V trimming: 6 bases; J trimming: 4 bases; junction bases outside the gene matches: 10. As DNA, the CDR3 is TGTGCCAGCAGCCTCCAGAGCGGGGGGGGTGCAGATACGCAGTATTTT. It encodes CASSLQSGGGADTQYF.

The CDR3 loop reads CATEEGVTGELFF. The CDR3 bases are TGTGCCACCGAGGAGGGAGTCACCGGGGAGCTGTTTTTT. The V gene is TRBV12-3 or TRBV12-4, the J gene TRBJ2-2; D might be TRBD2 (6 bases). The V end lost 10 bases, the J end lost 4 bases, and 13 bases lay between the germline ends. This CDR3 comprises 13 residues.

The chain combines TRBV12-3 or TRBV12-4 with TRBJ1-2; tentatively, D is TRBD1 (6 bases). This CDR3 spans 14 amino acids. V was shortened by 7 bases and J by 3 bases, with 15 bases between the two germline ends. CDR3 bases: TGTGCCAGCACCTTGGGGGGGGCGTACTATGGCTACACCTTC. Translation: CASTLGGAYYGYTF.

The chain links TRBV18 to TRBJ1-2; D is ambiguous. Germline V gene data show CDR1 as KGHSH and CDR2 as LQKENI. The CDR3 has 11 amino acids. V lost 6 bases to trimming and J lost 13 bases, with 15 bases between them. The CDR3 DNA reads TGTGCCAGCTCCACGGGGAACGGCCCCACCTTC. This codes for CASSTGNGPTF.